This T cell receptor beta chain was retrieved from a study of blood T cell repertoires in COVID-19. Sequencing was performed with immunoSEQ multiplex PCR; in TCRdb, only in-frame clones are kept and a portion is missing. The repertoire holds about 490,000 clones, with 80% to 90% as singletons. With V trimmed by 8 bases and J by 9 bases, 15 bases remained unmatched. CDR1 is MRHNA and CDR2 is SNTAGT in the germline V gene. The CDR3 covers 15 residues. The J gene is TRBJ2-1, the V gene TRBV6-4; TRBD2 matches at 8 bases. The sequenced material came from peripheral blood. This receptor was identified in a human donor in a cohort sampled during active COVID-19. The CDR3 loop reads CASAQSSGNYGEQFF. CDR3 DNA: TGTGCCAGCGCCCAAAGTAGCGGGAACTATGGTGAGCAGTTCTTC.